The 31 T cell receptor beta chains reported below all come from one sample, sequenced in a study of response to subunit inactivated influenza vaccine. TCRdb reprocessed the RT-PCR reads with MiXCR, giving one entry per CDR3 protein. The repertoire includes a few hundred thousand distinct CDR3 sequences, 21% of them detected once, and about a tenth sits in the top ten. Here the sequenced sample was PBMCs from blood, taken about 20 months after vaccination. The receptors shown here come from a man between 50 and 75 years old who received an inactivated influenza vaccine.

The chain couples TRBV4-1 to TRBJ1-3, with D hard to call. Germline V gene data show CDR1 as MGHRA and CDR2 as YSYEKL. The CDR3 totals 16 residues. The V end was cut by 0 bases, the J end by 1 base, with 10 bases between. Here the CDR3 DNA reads TGCGCCAGCAGCCAAGATGGGTTATTATCTGGAAACACCATATATTTT. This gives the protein CASSQDGLLSGNTIYF.

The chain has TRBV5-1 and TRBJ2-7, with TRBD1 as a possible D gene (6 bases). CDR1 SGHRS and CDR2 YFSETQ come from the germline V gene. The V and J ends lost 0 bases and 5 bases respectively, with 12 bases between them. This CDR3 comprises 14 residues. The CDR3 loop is CASSLEQGENEQYF. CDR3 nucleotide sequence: TGCGCCAGCAGCTTGGAACAGGGCGAGAACGAGCAGTACTTC.

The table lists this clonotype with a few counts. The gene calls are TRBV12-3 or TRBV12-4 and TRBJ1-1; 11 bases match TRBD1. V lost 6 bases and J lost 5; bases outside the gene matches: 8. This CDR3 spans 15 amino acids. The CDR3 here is CASRQRTGGWTEAFF. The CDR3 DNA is TGTGCCAGCAGACAAAGGACAGGGGGCTGGACTGAAGCTTTCTTT.

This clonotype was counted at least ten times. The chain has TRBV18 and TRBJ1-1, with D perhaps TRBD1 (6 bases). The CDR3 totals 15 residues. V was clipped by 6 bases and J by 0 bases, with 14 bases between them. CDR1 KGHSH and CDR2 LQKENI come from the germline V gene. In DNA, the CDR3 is TGTGCCAGCTCCCGAAACAGGGATCTGAACACTGAAGCTTTCTTT. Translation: CASSRNRDLNTEAFF.

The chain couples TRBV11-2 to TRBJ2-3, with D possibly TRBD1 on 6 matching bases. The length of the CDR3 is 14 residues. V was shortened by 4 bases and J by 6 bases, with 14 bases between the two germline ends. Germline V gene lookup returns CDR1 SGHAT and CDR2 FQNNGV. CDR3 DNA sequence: TGTGCCAGCAGCTCTGATGGCACAGGGGATACGCAGTATTTT. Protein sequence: CASSSDGTGDTQYF. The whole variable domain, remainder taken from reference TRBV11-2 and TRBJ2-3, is EAGVAQSPRYKIIEKRQSVAFWCNPISGHATLYWYQQILGQGPKLLIQFQNNGVVDDSQLPKDRFSAERLKGVDSTLKIQPAKLEDSAVYLCASSSDGTGDTQYFGPGTRLTVL.

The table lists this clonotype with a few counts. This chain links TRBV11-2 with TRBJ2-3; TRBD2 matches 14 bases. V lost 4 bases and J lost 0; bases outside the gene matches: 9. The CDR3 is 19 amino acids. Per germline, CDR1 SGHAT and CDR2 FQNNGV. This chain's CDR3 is CASSSRLAGGSSSTDTQYF. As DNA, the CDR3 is TGTGCCAGCAGCTCTCGACTAGCGGGAGGGAGTTCTAGCACAGATACGCAGTATTTT.

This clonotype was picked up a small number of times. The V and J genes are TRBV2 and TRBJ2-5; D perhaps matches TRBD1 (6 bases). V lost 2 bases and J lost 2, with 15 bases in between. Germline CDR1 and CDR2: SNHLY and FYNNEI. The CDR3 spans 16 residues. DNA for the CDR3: TGTGCCAGCAGTGAAAGAACAGGGATAAATCAAGAGACCCAGTACTTC. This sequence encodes CASSERTGINQETQYF.

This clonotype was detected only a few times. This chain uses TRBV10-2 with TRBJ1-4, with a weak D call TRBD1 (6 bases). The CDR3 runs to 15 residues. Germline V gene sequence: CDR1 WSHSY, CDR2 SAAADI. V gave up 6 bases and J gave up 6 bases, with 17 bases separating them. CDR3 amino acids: CASRGRGKADEKLFF. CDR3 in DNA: TGCGCCAGCAGAGGGAGGGGGAAGGCGGATGAAAAACTGTTTTTT.

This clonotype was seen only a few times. CDR3 in DNA: TGTGCCAGCAGCTTAACCTCAGGGGGAGCTTTCTTT. It specifies CASSLTSGGAFF. This chain uses TRBV7-9 with TRBJ1-1, with 7 bases fitting TRBD1. Germline V lookup: CDR1 SEHNR, CDR2 FQNEAQ (reference sequence). CDR3 length: 12 amino acids. V shed 2 bases, J shed 10 bases, and the junction held 4 bases outside the gene matches.

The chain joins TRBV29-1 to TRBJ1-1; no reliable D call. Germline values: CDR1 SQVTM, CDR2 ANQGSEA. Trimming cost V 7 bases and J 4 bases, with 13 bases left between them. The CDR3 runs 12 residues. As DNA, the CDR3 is TGCAGCGCTGATAGGAGAGGCACTGAAGCTTTCTTT. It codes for CSADRRGTEAFF.

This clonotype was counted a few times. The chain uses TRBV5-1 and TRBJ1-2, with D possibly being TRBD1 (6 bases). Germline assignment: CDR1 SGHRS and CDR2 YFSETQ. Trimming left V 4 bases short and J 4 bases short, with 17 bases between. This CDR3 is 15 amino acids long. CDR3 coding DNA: TGCGCCAGCAGCCAAGGCGGACAGCTCGGCTATGGCTACACCTTC. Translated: CASSQGGQLGYGYTF.

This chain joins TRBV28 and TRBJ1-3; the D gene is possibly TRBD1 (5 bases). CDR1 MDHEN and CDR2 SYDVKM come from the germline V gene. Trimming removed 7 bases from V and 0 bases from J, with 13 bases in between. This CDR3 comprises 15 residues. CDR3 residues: CASKNRGSSGNTIYF. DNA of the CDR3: TGTGCCAGCAAGAATAGGGGAAGCTCTGGAAACACCATATATTTT.

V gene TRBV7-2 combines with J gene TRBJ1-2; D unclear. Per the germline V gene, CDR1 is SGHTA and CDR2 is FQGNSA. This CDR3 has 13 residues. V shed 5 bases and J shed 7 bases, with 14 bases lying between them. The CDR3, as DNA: TGTGCCAGCAGCCCAAGGAATGCTGGTGGCTACACCTTC. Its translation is CASSPRNAGGYTF.

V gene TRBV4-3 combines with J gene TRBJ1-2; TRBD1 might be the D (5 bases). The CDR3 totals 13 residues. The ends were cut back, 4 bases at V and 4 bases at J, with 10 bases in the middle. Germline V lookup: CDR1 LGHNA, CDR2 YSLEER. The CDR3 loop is CASSRDGAYGYTF. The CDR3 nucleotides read TGCGCCAGCAGCCGGGACGGAGCCTATGGCTACACCTTC.

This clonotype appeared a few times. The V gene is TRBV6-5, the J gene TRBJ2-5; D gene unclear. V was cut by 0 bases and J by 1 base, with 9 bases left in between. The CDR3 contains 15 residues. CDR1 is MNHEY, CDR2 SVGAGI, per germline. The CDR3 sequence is CASSYSVGVQETQYF. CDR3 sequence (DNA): TGTGCCAGCAGTTACTCGGTTGGGGTCCAAGAGACCCAGTACTTC.

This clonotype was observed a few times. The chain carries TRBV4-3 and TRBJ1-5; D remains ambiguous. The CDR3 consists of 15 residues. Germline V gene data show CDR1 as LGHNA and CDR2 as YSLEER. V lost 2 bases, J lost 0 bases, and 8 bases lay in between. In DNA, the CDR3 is TGCGCCAGCAGCCAATTCCTTAATAGCAATCAGCCCCAGCATTTT. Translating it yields CASSQFLNSNQPQHF.

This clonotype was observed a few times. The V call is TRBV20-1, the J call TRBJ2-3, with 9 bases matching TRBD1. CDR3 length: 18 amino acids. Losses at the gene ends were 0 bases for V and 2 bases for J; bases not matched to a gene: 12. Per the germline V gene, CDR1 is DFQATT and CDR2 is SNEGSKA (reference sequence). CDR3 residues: CSARDHRDRESYTDTQYF. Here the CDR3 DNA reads TGCAGTGCTAGAGATCACAGGGACAGGGAGTCTTACACAGATACGCAGTATTTT.

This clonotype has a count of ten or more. As DNA, the CDR3 is TGTGCCAGCAGTTTTCCGTCAGGGGGGTCTGGAAAACTGTTTTTT. The encoded protein is CASSFPSGGSGKLFF. The V and J genes are TRBV12-3 or TRBV12-4 and TRBJ1-4, with 7 bases that match TRBD1. Trimming removed 3 bases from V and 10 bases from J; junction bases left unmatched: 11. The CDR3 is made up of 15 amino acids.

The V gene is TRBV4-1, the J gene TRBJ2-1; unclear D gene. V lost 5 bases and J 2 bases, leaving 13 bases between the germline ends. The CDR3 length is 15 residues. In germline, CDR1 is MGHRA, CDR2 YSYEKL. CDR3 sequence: CASSVGQYPYNEQFF. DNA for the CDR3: TGCGCCAGCAGCGTGGGCCAATACCCCTACAATGAGCAGTTCTTC.

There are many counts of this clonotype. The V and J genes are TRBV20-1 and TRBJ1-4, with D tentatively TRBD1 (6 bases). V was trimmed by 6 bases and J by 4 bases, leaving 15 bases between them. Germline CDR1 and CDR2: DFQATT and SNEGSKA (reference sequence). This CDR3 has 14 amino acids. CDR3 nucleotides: TGCAGTGCAACCCCTGGGGGGCTTAATGAAAAACTGTTTTTT. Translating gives CSATPGGLNEKLFF.

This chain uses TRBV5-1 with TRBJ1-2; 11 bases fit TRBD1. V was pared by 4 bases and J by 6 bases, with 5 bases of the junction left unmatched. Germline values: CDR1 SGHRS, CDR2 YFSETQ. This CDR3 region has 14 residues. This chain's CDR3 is CASSVDRGLNGYTF. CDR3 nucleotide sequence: TGCGCCAGCAGCGTGGACAGGGGGCTCAATGGCTACACCTTC.

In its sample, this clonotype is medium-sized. Written as DNA, the CDR3 is TGTGCCAGCAGACGGGACAGGGCGAGCAATCAGCCCCAGCATTTT. Translated: CASRRDRASNQPQHF. The chain links TRBV12-3 or TRBV12-4 to TRBJ1-5, with TRBD1 matching over 9 bases. Trimming took 6 bases from V and 1 from J; bases not matched to a gene: 4. This CDR3 region has 15 residues.

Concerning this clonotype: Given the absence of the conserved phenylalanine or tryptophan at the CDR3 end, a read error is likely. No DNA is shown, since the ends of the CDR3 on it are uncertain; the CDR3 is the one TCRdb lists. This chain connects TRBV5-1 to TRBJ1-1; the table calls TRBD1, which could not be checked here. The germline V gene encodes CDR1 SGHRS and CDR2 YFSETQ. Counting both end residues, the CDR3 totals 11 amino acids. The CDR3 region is CASSMDRGEFI.

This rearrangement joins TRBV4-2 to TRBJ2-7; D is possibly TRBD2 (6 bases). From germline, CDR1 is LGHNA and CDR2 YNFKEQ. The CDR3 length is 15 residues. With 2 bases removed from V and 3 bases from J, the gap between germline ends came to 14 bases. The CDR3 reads CASSQRGEVGYEQYF. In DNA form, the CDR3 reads TGTGCCAGCAGCCAACGAGGGGAGGTCGGCTACGAGCAGTACTTC.

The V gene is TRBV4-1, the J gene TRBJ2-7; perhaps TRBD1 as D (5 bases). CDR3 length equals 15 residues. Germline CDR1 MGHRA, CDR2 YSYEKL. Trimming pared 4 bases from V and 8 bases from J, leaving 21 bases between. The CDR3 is CASSLQDGAGQQQYF. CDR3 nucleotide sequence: TGCGCCAGCAGCCTCCAAGATGGGGCAGGGCAGCAGCAGTACTTC.

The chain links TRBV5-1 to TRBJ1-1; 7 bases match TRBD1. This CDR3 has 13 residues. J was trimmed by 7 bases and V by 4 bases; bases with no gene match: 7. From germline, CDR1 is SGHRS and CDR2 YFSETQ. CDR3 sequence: CASSLGQAVEAFF. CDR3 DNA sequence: TGCGCCAGCAGCCTTGGACAGGCAGTTGAAGCTTTCTTT.

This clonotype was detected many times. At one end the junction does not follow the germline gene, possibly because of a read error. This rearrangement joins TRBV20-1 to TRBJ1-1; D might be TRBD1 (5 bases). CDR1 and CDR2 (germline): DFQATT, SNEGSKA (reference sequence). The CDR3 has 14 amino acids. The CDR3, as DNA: TGCAGTGCAAGAGGGAGACAGAAGAACACTGAAGCTTTCTTT. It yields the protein CSARGRQKNTEAFF.

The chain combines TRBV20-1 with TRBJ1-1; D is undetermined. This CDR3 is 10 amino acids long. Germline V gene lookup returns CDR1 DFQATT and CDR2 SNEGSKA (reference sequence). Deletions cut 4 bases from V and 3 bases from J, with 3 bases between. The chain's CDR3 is CSAIDTEAFF. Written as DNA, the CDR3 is TGCAGTGCTATAGACACTGAAGCTTTCTTT.

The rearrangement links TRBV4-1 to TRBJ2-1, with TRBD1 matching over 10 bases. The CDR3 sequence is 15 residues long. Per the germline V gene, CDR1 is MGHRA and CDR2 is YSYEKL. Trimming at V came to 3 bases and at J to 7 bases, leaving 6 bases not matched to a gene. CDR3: CASSQGQGIQNEQFF. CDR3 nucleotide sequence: TGCGCCAGCAGCCAGGGACAGGGGATTCAGAATGAGCAGTTCTTC.

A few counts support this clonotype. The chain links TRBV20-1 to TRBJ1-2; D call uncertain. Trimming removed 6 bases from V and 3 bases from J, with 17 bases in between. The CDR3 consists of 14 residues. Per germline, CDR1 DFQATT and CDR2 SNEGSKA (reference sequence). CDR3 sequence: CSARRLGPDYGYTF. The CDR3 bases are TGCAGTGCCAGGCGGTTGGGCCCGGACTATGGCTACACCTTC.

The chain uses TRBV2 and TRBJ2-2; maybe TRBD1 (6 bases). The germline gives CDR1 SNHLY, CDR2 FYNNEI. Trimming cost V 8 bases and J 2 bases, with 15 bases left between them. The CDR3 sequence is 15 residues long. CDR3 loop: CASFPRGQNTGELFF. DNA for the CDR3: TGTGCCAGCTTCCCCCGGGGACAAAACACCGGGGAGCTGTTTTTT.